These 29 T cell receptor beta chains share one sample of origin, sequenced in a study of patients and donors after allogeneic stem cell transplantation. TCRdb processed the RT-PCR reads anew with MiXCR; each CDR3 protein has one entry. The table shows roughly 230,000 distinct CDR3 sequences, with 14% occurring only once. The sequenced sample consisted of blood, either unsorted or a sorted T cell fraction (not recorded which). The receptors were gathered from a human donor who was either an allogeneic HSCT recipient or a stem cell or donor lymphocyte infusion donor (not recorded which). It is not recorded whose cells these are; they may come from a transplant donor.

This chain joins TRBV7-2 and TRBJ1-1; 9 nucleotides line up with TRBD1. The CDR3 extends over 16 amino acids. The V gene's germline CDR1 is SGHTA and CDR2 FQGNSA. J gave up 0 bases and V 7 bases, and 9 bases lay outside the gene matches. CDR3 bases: TGTGCCAGCAACAGACCAGGGACAGGGATGAACACTGAAGCTTTCTTT. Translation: CASNRPGTGMNTEAFF.

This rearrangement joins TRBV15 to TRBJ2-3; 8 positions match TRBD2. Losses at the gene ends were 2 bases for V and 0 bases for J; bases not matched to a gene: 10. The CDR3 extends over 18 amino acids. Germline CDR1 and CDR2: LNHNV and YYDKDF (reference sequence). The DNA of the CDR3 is TGTGCCACCAGCAGATCTAGTATAGCGGGGATCAGCACAGATACGCAGTATTTT. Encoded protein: CATSRSSIAGISTDTQYF.

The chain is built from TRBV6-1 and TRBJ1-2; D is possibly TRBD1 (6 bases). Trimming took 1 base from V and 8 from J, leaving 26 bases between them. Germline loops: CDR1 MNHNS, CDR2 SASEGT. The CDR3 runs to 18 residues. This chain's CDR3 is CASSEEGIGGALRRGYTF. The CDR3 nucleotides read TGTGCCAGCAGTGAAGAGGGTATCGGGGGGGCTCTTCGAAGGGGCTACACCTTC.

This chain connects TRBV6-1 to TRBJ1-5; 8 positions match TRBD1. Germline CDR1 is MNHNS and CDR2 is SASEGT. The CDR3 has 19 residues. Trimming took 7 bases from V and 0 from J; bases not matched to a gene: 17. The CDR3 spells CASIPPGTGPSDSNQPQHF. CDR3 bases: TGTGCCAGCATACCCCCCGGGACAGGCCCCTCCGATAGCAATCAGCCCCAGCATTTT.

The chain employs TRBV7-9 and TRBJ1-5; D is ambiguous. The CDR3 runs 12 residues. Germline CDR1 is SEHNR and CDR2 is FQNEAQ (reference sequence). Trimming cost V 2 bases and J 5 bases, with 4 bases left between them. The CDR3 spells CASSLPDQPQHF. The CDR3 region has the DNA TGTGCCAGCAGCTTACCGGATCAGCCCCAGCATTTT.

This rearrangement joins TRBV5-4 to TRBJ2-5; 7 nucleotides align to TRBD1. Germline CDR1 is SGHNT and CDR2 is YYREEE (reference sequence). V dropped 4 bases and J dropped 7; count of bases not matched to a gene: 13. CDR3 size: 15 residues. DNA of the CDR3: TGTGCCAGCAGCACCCGACAGGGAGCAACGGGGACCCAGTACTTC. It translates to CASSTRQGATGTQYF. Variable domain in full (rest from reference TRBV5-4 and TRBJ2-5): ETGVTQSPTHLIKTRGQQVTLRCSSQSGHNTVSWYQQALGQGPQFIFQYYREEENGRGNFPPRFSGLQFPNYSSELNVNALELDDSALYLCASSTRQGATGTQYFGPGTRLLVL.

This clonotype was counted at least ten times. The DNA of the CDR3 is TGCGCCAGCAGCCAGAGGGCAGGCAATCAGCCCCAGCATTTT. Protein sequence: CASSQRAGNQPQHF. The chain employs TRBV23-1 and TRBJ1-5, with D uncertain. TRBV23-1 is designated an ORF whose function remains uncertain. The CDR3 runs 14 residues. The ends were cut back, 6 bases at V and 2 bases at J, with 11 bases in the middle.

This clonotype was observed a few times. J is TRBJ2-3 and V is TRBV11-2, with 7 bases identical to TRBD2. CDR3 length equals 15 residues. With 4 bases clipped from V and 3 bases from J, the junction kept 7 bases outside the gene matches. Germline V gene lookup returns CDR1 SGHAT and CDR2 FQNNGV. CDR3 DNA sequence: TGTGCCAGCAGCTCCACAGCGGGAACGACAGATACGCAGTATTTT. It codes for CASSSTAGTTDTQYF.

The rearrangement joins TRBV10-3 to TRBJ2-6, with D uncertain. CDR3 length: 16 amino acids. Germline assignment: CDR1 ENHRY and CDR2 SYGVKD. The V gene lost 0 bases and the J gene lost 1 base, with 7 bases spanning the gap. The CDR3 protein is CAISESRVSGANVLTF. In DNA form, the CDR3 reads TGTGCCATCAGTGAGTCGCGAGTTTCTGGGGCCAACGTCCTGACTTTC.

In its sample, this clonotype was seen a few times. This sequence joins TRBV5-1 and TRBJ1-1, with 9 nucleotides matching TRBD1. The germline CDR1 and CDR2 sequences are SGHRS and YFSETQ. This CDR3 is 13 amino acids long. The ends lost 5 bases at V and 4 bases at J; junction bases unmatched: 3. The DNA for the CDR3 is TGCGCCAGCAGTCGACAGGGGGTCACTGAAGCTTTCTTT. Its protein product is CASSRQGVTEAFF. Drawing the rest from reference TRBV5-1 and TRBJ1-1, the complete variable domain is KAGVTQTPRYLIKTRGQQVTLSCSPISGHRSVSWYQQTPGQGLQFLFEYFSETQRNKGNFPGRFSGRQFSNSRSEMNVSTLELGDSALYLCASSRQGVTEAFFGQGTRLTVV.

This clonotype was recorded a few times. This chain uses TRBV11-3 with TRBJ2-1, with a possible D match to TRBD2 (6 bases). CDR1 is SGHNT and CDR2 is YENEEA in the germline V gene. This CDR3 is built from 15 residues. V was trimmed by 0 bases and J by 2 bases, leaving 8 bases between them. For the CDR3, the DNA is TGTGCCAGCAGCTTAGACTCTAGCGCCTACAATGAGCAGTTCTTC. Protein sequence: CASSLDSSAYNEQFF.

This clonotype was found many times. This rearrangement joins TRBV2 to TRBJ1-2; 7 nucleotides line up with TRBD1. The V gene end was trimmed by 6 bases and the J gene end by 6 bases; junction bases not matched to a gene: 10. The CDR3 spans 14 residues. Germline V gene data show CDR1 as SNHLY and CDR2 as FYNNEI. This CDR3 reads CASSSGGQGDGYTF. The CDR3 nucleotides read TGTGCCAGCAGCAGCGGGGGTCAGGGGGATGGCTACACCTTC.

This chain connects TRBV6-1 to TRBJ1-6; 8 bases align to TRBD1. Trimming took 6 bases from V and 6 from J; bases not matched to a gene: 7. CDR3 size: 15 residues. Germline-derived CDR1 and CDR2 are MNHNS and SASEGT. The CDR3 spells CASRDTGGGNSPLHF. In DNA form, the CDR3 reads TGTGCCAGCAGAGATACAGGGGGAGGTAATTCACCCCTCCACTTT.

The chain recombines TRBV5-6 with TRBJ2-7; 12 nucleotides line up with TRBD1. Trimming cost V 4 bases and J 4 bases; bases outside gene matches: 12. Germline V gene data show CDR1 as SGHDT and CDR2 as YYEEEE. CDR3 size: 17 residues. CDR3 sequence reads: CASSLPVGTGGLYEQYF. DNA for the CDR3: TGTGCCAGCAGCCTACCCGTCGGGACAGGGGGCTTGTACGAGCAGTACTTC. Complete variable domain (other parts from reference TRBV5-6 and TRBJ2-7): DAGVTQSPTHLIKTRGQQVTLRCSPKSGHDTVSWYQQALGQGPQFIFQYYEEEERQRGNFPDRFSGHQFPNYSSELNVNALLLGDSALYLCASSLPVGTGGLYEQYFGPGTRLTVT.

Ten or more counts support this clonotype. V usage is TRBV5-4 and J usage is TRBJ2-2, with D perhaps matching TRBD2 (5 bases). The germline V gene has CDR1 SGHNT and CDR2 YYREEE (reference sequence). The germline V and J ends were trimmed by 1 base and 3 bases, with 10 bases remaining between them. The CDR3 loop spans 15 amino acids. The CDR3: CASSLTGLDTGELFF. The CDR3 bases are TGTGCCAGCAGCTTGACCGGACTGGACACCGGGGAGCTGTTTTTT. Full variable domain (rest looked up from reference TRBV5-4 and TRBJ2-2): ETGVTQSPTHLIKTRGQQVTLRCSSQSGHNTVSWYQQALGQGPQFIFQYYREEENGRGNFPPRFSGLQFPNYSSELNVNALELDDSALYLCASSLTGLDTGELFFGEGSRLTVL.

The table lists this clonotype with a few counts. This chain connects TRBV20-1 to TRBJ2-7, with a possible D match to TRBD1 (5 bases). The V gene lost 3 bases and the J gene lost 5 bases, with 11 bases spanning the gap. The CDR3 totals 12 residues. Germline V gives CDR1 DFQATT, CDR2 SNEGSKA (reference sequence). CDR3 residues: CSASRDHHEQYF. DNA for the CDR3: TGCAGTGCTAGCAGGGATCATCACGAGCAGTACTTC.

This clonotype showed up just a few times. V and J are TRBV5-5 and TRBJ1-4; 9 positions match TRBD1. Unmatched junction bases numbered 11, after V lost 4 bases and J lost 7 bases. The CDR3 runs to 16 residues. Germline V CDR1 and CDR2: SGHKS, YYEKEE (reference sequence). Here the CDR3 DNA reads TGTGCCAGCAGCCAACCCCAACAGGGGGCTGGTGAAAAACTGTTTTTT. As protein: CASSQPQQGAGEKLFF. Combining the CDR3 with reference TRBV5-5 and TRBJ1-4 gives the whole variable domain DAGVTQSPTHLIKTRGQQVTLRCSPISGHKSVSWYQQVLGQGPQFIFQYYEKEERGRGNFPDRFSARQFPNYSSELNVNALLLGDSALYLCASSQPQQGAGEKLFFGSGTQLSVL.

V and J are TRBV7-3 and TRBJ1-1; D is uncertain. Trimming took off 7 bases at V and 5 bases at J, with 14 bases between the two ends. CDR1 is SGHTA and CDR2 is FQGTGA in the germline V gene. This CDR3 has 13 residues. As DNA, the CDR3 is TGTGCCAGCACCCGCAAGTGGGGAACTGAAGCTTTCTTT. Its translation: CASTRKWGTEAFF.

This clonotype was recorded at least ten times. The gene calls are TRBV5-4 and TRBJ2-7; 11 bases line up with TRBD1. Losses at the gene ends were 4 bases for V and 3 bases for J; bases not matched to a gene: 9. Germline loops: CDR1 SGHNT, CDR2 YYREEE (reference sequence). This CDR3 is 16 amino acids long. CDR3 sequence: CASSMRTGGAFYEQYF. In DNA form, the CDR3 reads TGTGCCAGCAGCATGAGGACAGGGGGCGCATTCTACGAGCAGTACTTC.

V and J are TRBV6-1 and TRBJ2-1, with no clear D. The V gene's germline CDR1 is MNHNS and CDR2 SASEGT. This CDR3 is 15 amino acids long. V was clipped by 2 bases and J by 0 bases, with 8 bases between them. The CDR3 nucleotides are TGTGCCAGCAGTGAACTAGAAATCTCCTACAATGAGCAGTTCTTC. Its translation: CASSELEISYNEQFF.

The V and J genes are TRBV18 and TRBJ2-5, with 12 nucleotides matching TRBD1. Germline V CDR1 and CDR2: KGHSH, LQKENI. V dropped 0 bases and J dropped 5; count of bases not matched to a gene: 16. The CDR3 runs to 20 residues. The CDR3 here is CASSPPGTGGDGRARETQYF. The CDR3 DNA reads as TGTGCCAGCTCACCACCCGGGACAGGGGGCGACGGGAGGGCCAGGGAGACCCAGTACTTC. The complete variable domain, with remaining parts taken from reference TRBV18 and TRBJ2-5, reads NAGVMQNPRHLVRRRGQEARLRCSPMKGHSHVYWYRQLPEEGLKFMVYLQKENIIDESGMPKERFSAEFPKEGPSILRIQQVVRGDSAAYFCASSPPGTGGDGRARETQYFGPGTRLLVL.

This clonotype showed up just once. In DNA form, the CDR3 reads TGTGCCTGGACCCCAAACCCGGGACACCGCTCTGGAAACACCATATATTTT. This sequence encodes CAWTPNPGHRSGNTIYF. This sequence joins TRBV30 and TRBJ1-3; D is possibly TRBD1 (6 bases). Between the trimmed V and J ends, which lost 4 bases and 0 bases, there was a span of 19 bases. The CDR3 is made up of 17 amino acids. Germline CDR1 is GTSNPN and CDR2 is SVGIG (reference sequence).

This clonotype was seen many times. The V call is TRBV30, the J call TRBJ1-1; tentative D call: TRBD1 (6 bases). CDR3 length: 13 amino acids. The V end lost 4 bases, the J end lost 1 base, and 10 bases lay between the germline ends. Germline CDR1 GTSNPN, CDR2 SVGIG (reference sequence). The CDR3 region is CAWMRDTNTEAFF. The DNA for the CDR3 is TGTGCCTGGATGAGGGACACGAACACTGAAGCTTTCTTT.

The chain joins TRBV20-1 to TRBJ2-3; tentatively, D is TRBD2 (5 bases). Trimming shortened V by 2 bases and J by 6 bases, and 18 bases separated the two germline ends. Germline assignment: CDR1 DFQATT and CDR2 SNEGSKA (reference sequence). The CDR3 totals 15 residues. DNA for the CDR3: TGCAGTGCTAGACCTTTACACGGGAAGGTTGATACGCAGTATTTT. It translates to CSARPLHGKVDTQYF.

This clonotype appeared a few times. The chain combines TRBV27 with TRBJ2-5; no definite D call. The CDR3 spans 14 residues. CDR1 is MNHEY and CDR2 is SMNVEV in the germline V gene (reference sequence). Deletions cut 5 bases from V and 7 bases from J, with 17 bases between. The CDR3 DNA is TGTGCCAGCAGTACCCTATCCGACTCGGGGACCCAGTACTTC. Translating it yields CASSTLSDSGTQYF.

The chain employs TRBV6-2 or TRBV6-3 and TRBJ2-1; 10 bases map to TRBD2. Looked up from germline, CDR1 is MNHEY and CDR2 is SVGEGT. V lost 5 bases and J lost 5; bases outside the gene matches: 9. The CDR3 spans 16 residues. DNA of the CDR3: TGTGCCAGCAGTCACCAGCGGGGGGGCCTCAACAATGAGCAGTTCTTC. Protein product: CASSHQRGGLNNEQFF.

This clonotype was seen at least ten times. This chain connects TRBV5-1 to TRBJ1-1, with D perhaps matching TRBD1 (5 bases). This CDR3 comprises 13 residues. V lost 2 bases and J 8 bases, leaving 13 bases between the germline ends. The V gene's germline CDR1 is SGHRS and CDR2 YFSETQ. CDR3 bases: TGCGCCAGCAGCTTCAGTATGACAGAAGAAGCTTTCTTT. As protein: CASSFSMTEEAFF. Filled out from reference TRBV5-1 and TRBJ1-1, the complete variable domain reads KAGVTQTPRYLIKTRGQQVTLSCSPISGHRSVSWYQQTPGQGLQFLFEYFSETQRNKGNFPGRFSGRQFSNSRSEMNVSTLELGDSALYLCASSFSMTEEAFFGQGTRLTVV.

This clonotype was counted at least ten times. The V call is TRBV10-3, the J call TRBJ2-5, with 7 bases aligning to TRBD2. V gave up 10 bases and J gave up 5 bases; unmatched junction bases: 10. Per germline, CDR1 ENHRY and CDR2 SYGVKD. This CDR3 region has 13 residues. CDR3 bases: TGTGCCACCCATGGGGCGGGGGAGGAGACCCAGTACTTC. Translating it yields CATHGAGEETQYF.

The CDR3 loop reads CASSDGTGGYSPLHF. The DNA for the CDR3 is TGTGCCAGCAGTGACGGGACAGGGGGCTATTCACCCCTCCACTTT. The rearrangement joins TRBV28 to TRBJ1-6; 12 positions match TRBD1. Losses at the gene ends were 5 bases for V and 8 bases for J; bases not matched to a gene: 4. Looked up from germline, CDR1 is MDHEN and CDR2 is SYDVKM. This CDR3 has 15 amino acids.